These T cell receptor beta chains were read from a single sample in a study of response to subunit inactivated influenza vaccine. Using its own MiXCR run on the RT-PCR reads, TCRdb lists one record per CDR3 protein. The sample consists of about 780,000 distinct CDR3 sequences, around 18% of them appearing once. This specimen consisted of PBMCs from blood, obtained roughly 5 days after vaccination. These receptors were collected from a man aged 50-59 years who received an inactivated influenza vaccine. Both conserved end residues are part of each CDR3. D genes are given only for firm matches. Clone size is given for some rows only: seen once, a few or many times, or a class if the clone is expanded.

TRBJ2-3 | few | TRBD1 | TRBV5-1 | CASSNQPTGSGSDTQYF | TGCGCCAGCAGCAACCAACCGACAGGGAGTGGGTCGGATACGCAGTATTTT
TRBJ2-7 | NA | NA | TRBV6-2/TRBV6-3 | CASSYRRNEQYF | TGTGCCAGCAGTTACCGGCGGAACGAGCAGTATTTC
TRBJ2-7 | NA | NA | TRBV9 | CASSPRTGWEQYF | TGTGCCAGCAGCCCGAGGACCGGTTGGGAGCAGTACTTC
TRBJ1-5 | NA | NA | TRBV7-2 | CASSPVGRGQPQHF | TGTGCCAGCAGCCCGGTGGGTCGGGGTCAGCCCCAGCATTTT
TRBJ1-6 | NA | NA | TRBV20-1 | CSAPDSSYNSPLHF | TGCAGTGCTCCCGATAGCTCCTATAATTCACCCCTCCACTTT
TRBJ2-3 | NA | NA | TRBV12-3/TRBV12-4 | CASSPKHTDTQYF | TGTGCCAGCAGTCCGAAACACACAGATACGCAGTATTTT
TRBJ1-6 | NA | TRBD1 | TRBV20-1 | CSAKGQGATNSPLHF | TGCAGTGCGAAGGGACAGGGGGCCACCAATTCACCCCTCCACTTT
TRBJ2-3 | NA | TRBD2 | TRBV29-1 | CSVKGLASDTQYF | TGCAGCGTGAAGGGACTAGCGTCTGATACTCAGTATTTT
TRBJ1-2 | NA | NA | TRBV20-1 | CSARALGGQSYGYTF | TGCAGTGCTAGAGCCCTGGGGGGGCAGAGCTATGGCTACACCTTC
TRBJ2-1 | NA | TRBD2 | TRBV15 | CATSRGAGGPGEQFF | TGTGCCACCAGCAGGGGAGCGGGAGGGCCGGGTGAGCAGTTCTTC
TRBJ1-2 | NA | NA | TRBV20-1 | CSARPSSHYGYTF | TGCAGTGCTAGACCAAGCAGCCACTATGGCTACACCTTC
TRBJ2-2 | NA | TRBD1 | TRBV30 | CAWKGGTGLTGELFF | TGTGCCTGGAAAGGCGGGACAGGGTTAACCGGGGAGCTGTTTTTT
TRBJ2-7 | NA | NA | TRBV28 | CASSPPPTLPYEQYF | TGTGCCAGCAGCCCCCCCCCAACACTTCCCTACGAGCAGTACTTC
TRBJ2-7 | NA | TRBD1 | TRBV20-1 | CSANGQGGAHEQYF | TGCAGTGCTAATGGACAGGGCGGGGCCCACGAGCAGTACTTC
TRBJ2-7 | few | NA | TRBV25-1 | CASSETGFYEQYF | TGTGCCAGCAGTGAAACAGGGTTCTACGAGCAGTACTTC
TRBJ2-7 | NA | NA | TRBV6-1 | CASSEAGREQYF | TGTGCCAGCAGTGAAGCGGGGAGGGAGCAGTACTTC
TRBJ2-7 | few | TRBD2 | TRBV7-8 | CASSWVAGGGEQYF | TGTGCCAGCAGCTGGGTAGCGGGGGGGGGCGAGCAGTACTTC
TRBJ2-1 | NA | TRBD2 | TRBV4-3 | CASSQEMAGGPNNEQFF | TGCGCCAGCAGCCAAGAGATGGCGGGAGGGCCGAATAATGAGCAGTTCTTC
TRBJ1-3 | few | NA | TRBV20-1 | CSADTGNTIYF | TGCAGTGCAGACACTGGAAACACCATATATTTT
TRBJ1-1 | NA | NA | TRBV25-1 | CASSEDPSGRKAFF | TGTGCCAGCAGTGAGGACCCCTCGGGGCGGAAAGCTTTCTTT
TRBJ2-1 | NA | TRBD2 | TRBV6-2/TRBV6-3 | CASSWGTSAYNEQFF | TGTGCCAGCAGTTGGGGGACTAGCGCCTACAATGAGCAGTTCTTC
TRBJ2-7 | NA | NA | TRBV6-2/TRBV6-3 | CASSDPSKQYF | TGTGCCAGCAGCGATCCCAGTAAGCAGTACTTC
TRBJ1-2 | NA | TRBD1 | TRBV29-1 | CSVAQGAVGYTF | TGCAGCGTTGCTCAGGGGGCGGTGGGCTACACCTTC
TRBJ1-1 | few | NA | TRBV6-1 | CASSEQGRNTEAFF | TGTGCCAGCAGTGAACAGGGCCGAAACACTGAAGCTTTCTTT
TRBJ2-5 | NA | TRBD2 | TRBV7-9 | CASEREWETQYF | TGTGCCAGCGAGCGGGAGTGGGAGACCCAGTACTTC
TRBJ2-3 | NA | TRBD2 | TRBV7-8 | CASSLWREGQNTDTQYF | TGTGCCAGCAGCTTATGGCGGGAGGGCCAGAACACAGATACGCAGTATTTT
TRBJ2-3 | few | NA | TRBV5-1 | CASRRGNQRTDTQYF | TGCGCCAGCAGGAGAGGCAATCAGCGCACAGATACGCAGTATTTT
TRBJ1-6 | NA | NA | TRBV7-8 | CASSLTSGYNSPLHF | TGTGCCAGCAGCTTAACCAGCGGCTACAATTCACCCCTCCACTTT
TRBJ2-3 | NA | NA | TRBV20-1 | CSARTRLEGDTQYF | TGCAGTGCTAGGACTAGATTAGAAGGCGATACGCAGTATTTT
TRBJ2-3 | NA | TRBD2 | TRBV12-3/TRBV12-4 | CASSFPSGGAADTQYF | TGTGCCAGCAGTTTCCCGAGCGGGGGGGCAGCAGATACGCAGTATTTT
TRBJ2-2 | NA | TRBD2 | TRBV5-1 | CASSSGLAEANTGELFF | TGCGCCAGCAGCTCGGGACTAGCGGAAGCGAACACCGGGGAGCTGTTTTTT
TRBJ1-2 | few | NA | TRBV12-3/TRBV12-4 | CASSLMGDYGYTF | TGTGCCAGCAGTTTGATGGGGGACTATGGCTACACCTTC
TRBJ2-7 | few | NA | TRBV20-1 | CSASGRRVGVRGASLSEQYF | TGCAGTGCTAGCGGGCGGAGGGTCGGTGTTAGAGGGGCCTCTCTCTCCGAGCAGTACTTC
TRBJ2-3 | few | NA | TRBV20-1 | CSASTGSTDTQYF | TGCAGTGCTTCGACGGGGAGCACAGATACGCAGTATTTT
TRBJ2-7 | NA | NA | TRBV3-1 | CASSQDTGVGYEQYF | TGTGCCAGCAGCCAAGATACAGGAGTTGGCTACGAGCAGTACTTC
TRBJ1-5 | NA | NA | TRBV2 | CASRPGRNSNQPQHF | TGTGCCAGCAGACCCGGACGGAATTCCAATCAGCCCCAGCATTTT
TRBJ2-1 | few | TRBD2 | TRBV12-3/TRBV12-4 | CASSFLAEEFF | TGTGCCAGCAGTTTTCTAGCGGAGGAGTTCTTC
TRBJ1-6 | NA | TRBD1 | TRBV7-2 | CASSLRTGLGSPLHF | TGTGCCAGCAGCCTCCGGACAGGATTGGGGTCACCCCTCCACTTT
TRBJ2-5 | few | NA | TRBV5-1 | CASSLSGKQETQYF | TGCGCCAGCAGCTTATCAGGGAAACAAGAGACCCAGTACTTC
TRBJ2-7 | NA | NA | TRBV3-1 | CASSQVPDFSLLYEQYF | TGTGCCAGCAGCCAAGTACCGGACTTCTCCCTCCTCTACGAGCAGTACTTC
TRBJ1-2 | once | TRBD1 | TRBV6-5 | CASSYLGDRSLHGYTF | TGTGCCAGCAGTTACTTAGGGGACAGAAGCCTCCATGGCTACACCTTC
TRBJ2-5 | few | NA | TRBV5-5 | CASSLNVAYQETQYF | TGTGCCAGCAGCCTCAATGTAGCCTACCAAGAGACCCAGTACTTC
TRBJ2-1 | NA | NA | TRBV7-9 | CASSLDGGKYNEQFF | TGTGCCAGCAGCTTAGACGGGGGTAAATACAATGAGCAGTTCTTC
TRBJ2-3 | NA | NA | TRBV7-2 | CASSYQERDTQYF | TGTGCCAGCAGCTACCAGGAGAGAGATACGCAGTATTTT
TRBJ2-4 | few | NA | TRBV9 | CASSVGRAAKNIQYF | TGTGCCAGCAGCGTAGGGAGAGCAGCCAAAAACATTCAGTACTTC
TRBJ2-1 | NA | NA | TRBV27 | CASRPEAEFSYNEQFF | TGTGCCAGCAGACCTGAAGCGGAATTCTCCTACAATGAGCAGTTCTTC
TRBJ2-7 | NA | TRBD1 | TRBV5-1 | CASSPQGAFYEQYF | TGCGCCAGCAGCCCACAGGGGGCTTTTTACGAGCAGTACTTC
TRBJ2-1 | few | TRBD1 | TRBV24-1 | CATSERTGLVF | TGTGCCACCAGTGAACGGACAGGTCTGGTCTTC
TRBJ2-1 | few | TRBD2 | TRBV7-2 | CASSSERGREGHNEQFF | TGTGCCAGCAGCTCTGAAAGGGGGCGGGAGGGCCACAATGAGCAGTTCTTC
TRBJ1-2 | few | NA | TRBV11-2 | CASTHNSNYGYTF | TGTGCCAGCACTCACAATTCGAACTATGGCTACACCTTC
TRBJ2-3 | many | NA | TRBV21-1 | CASSKDEGARDTQYF | TGTGCCAGCAGCAAAGACGAGGGGGCGAGAGATACGCAGTATTTT
TRBJ2-4 | many | TRBD1 | TRBV29-1 | CSVFHGTGGDIQYF | TGCAGCGTTTTCCACGGGACAGGGGGAGACATTCAGTACTTC
TRBJ1-5 | few | NA | TRBV5-1 | CASSLAWGEPQHF | TGCGCCAGCAGCTTGGCCTGGGGAGAGCCCCAGCATTTT
TRBJ2-7 | NA | TRBD1 | TRBV9 | CASSVGVATGGFYEQYF | TGTGCCAGCAGCGTAGGTGTTGCAACAGGGGGCTTTTACGAGCAGTACTTC
TRBJ1-2 | few | NA | TRBV7-2 | CASSSQGSHGYTF | TGTGCCAGCAGCTCACAGGGATCCCATGGCTACACCTTC
TRBJ1-4 | many | NA | TRBV20-1 | CSATTNEKLFF | TGCAGTGCTACAACTAATGAAAAACTGTTTTTT
TRBJ2-1 | NA | TRBD2 | TRBV7-6 | CASSLGLAQYNEQFF | TGTGCCAGCAGCCTAGGACTAGCGCAATACAATGAGCAGTTCTTC